This T cell receptor beta chain was found in a study of shared clonotypes between healthy human individuals. The V end lost 1 base, the J end lost 0 bases, and 6 bases lay between the germline ends. The CDR3 is 14 residues long. CDR1 is ENHRY and CDR2 is SYGVKD in the germline V gene. Memory CD4+ cells were the fraction left after CD45RA+ naive selection. Sorted subsets were amplified in replicate PCRs using 200 to 250 ng DNA, 30,000 to 35,000 T cell genomes. The protocol was immunoSEQ multiplex PCR, while the TCRdb copy is restricted to in-frame clones and leaves out a portion. The sample has 950,000 to 1,200,000 clones, 70% to 80% seen once. Broader study findings: Incomplete sequencing of sorted subsets was indicated by rarefaction despite large depth. In this cohort, only blood was sampled, and tissue repertoires likely differ.

As to this clone: Its matching antigen is unknown.

The sample was memory CD4+ T cells from PBMCs. The subset was: CD45RA-negative fraction. This sequence was found in a man between 18 and 29 years old in good health. Some clones in this sample may be carry-over from other donors' samples. The chain is built from TRBV10-3 and TRBJ1-2; no firm D call. The CDR3 region has the DNA TGTGCCATCAGTGAGTTCCTGTCTAACTATGGCTACACCTTC. It codes for CAISEFLSNYGYTF.